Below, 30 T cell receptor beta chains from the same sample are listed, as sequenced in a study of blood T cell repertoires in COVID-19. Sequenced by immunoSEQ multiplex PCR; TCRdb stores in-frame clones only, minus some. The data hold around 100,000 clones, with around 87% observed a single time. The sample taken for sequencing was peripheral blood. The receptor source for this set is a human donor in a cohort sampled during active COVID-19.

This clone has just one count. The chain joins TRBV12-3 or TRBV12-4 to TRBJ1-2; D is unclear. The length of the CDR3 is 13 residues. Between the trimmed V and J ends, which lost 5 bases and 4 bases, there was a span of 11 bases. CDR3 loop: CASSEQDFYGYTF. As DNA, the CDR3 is TGTGCCAGCAGTGAGCAAGACTTCTATGGCTACACCTTC.

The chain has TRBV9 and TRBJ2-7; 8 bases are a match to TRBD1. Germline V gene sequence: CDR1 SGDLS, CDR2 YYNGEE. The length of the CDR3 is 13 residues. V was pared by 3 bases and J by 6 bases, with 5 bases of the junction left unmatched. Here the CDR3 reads CASSGGQGFEQYF. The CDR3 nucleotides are TGTGCCAGCAGCGGAGGACAGGGTTTCGAGCAGTACTTC.

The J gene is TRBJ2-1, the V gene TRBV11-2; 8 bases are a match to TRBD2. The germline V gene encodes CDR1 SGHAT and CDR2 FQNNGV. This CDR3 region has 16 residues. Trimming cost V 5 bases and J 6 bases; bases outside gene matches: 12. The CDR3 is CASSRYSGTSSNEQFF. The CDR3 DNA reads TGTGCCAGCAGCCGTTACTCCGGGACTAGTAGCAATGAGCAGTTCTTC. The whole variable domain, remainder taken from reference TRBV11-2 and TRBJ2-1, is EAGVAQSPRYKIIEKRQSVAFWCNPISGHATLYWYQQILGQGPKLLIQFQNNGVVDDSQLPKDRFSAERLKGVDSTLKIQPAKLEDSAVYLCASSRYSGTSSNEQFFGPGTRLTVL.

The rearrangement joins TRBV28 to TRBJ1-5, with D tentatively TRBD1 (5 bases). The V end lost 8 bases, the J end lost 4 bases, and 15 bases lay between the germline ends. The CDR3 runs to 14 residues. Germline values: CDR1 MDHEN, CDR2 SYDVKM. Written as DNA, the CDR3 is TGTGCCAGCTCATGGGCAGGGCTGAATCAGCCCCAGCATTTT. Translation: CASSWAGLNQPQHF. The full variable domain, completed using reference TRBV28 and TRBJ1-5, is DVKVTQSSRYLVKRTGEKVFLECVQDMDHENMFWYRQDPGLGLRLIYFSYDVKMKEKGDIPEGYSVSREKKERFSLILESASTNQTSMYLCASSWAGLNQPQHFGDGTRLSIL.

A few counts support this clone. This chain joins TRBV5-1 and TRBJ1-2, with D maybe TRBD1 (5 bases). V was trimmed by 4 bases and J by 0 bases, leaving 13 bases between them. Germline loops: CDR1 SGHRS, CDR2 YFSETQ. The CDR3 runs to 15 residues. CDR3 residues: CASSTLGGTNYGYTF. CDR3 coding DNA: TGCGCCAGCAGCACCCTCGGGGGTACTAACTATGGCTACACCTTC.

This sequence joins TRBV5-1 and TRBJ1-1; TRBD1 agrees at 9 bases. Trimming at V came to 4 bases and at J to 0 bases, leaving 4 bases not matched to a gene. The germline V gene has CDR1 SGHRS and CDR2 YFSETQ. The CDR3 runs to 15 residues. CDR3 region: CASSRGDRVNTEAFF. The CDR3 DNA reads TGCGCCAGCAGCAGGGGGGACAGGGTGAACACTGAAGCTTTCTTT.

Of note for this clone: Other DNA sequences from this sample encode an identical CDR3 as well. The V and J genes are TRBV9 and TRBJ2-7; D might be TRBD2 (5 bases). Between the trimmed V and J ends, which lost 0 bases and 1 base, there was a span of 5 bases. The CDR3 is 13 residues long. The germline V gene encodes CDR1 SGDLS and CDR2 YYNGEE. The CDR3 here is CASSVGTSYEQYF. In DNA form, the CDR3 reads TGTGCCAGCAGCGTAGGGACTTCCTACGAGCAGTACTTC. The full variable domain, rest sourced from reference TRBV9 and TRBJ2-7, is DSGVTQTPKHLITATGQRVTLRCSPRSGDLSVYWYQQSLDQGLQFLIQYYNGEERAKGNILERFSAQQFPDLHSELNLSSLELGDSALYFCASSVGTSYEQYFGPGTRLTVT.

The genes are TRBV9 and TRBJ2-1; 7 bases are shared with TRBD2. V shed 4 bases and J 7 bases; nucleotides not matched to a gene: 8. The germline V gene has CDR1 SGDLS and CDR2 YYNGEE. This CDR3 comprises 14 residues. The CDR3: CASSRTSFRNEQFF. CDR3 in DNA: TGTGCCAGCAGCCGGACTAGTTTTAGAAATGAGCAGTTCTTC.

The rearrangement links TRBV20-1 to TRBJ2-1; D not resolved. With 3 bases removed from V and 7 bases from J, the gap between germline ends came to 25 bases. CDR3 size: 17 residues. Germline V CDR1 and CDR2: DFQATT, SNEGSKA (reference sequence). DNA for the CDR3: TGCAGTGCTAGTCTGGGTCTGACCATGAGGCTGTCTAATGAGCAGTTCTTC. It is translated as CSASLGLTMRLSNEQFF.

The CDR3, as DNA: TGCGCCAGCCGTTTTCGTGACTTTGCAGAGGGAGGGCCCTCCTACGAGCAGTACTTC. Translating gives CASRFRDFAEGGPSYEQYF. The V call is TRBV5-1, the J call TRBJ2-7; 7 nucleotides agree with TRBD2. The V gene's germline CDR1 is SGHRS and CDR2 YFSETQ. This CDR3 has 19 residues. J lost 0 bases, V lost 7 bases, and 22 bases had no gene match.

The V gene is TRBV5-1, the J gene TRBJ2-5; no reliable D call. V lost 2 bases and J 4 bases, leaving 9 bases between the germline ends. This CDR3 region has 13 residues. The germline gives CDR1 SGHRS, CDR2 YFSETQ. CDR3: CASSFKRGETQYF. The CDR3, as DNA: TGCGCCAGCAGCTTTAAGAGAGGAGAGACCCAGTACTTC.

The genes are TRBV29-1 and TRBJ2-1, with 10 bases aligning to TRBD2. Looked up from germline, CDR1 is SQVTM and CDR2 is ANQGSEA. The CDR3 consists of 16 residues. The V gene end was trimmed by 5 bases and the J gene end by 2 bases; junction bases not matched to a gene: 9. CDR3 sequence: CSVCMPSGRAYNEQFF. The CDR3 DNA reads TGCAGCGTTTGTATGCCTAGCGGGAGAGCCTACAATGAGCAGTTCTTC.

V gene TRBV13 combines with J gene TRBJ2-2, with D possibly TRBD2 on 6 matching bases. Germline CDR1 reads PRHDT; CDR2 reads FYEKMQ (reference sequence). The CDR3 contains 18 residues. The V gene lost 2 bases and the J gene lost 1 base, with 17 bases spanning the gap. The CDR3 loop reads CASSLYALIGRNTGELFF. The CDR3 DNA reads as TGTGCCAGCAGCTTATACGCCCTGATCGGGAGGAACACCGGGGAGCTGTTTTTT. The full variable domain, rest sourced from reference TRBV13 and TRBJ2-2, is AAGVIQSPRHLIKEKRETATLKCYPIPRHDTVYWYQQGPGQDPQFLISFYEKMQSDKGSIPDRFSAQQFSDYHSELNMSSLELGDSALYFCASSLYALIGRNTGELFFGEGSRLTVL.

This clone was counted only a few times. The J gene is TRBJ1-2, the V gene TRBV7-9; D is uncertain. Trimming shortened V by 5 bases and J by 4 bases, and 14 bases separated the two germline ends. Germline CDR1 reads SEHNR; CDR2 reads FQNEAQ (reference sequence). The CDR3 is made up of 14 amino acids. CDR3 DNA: TGTGCCAGCAGCACAACGGGAGAGGGCTATGGCTACACCTTC. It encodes CASSTTGEGYGYTF. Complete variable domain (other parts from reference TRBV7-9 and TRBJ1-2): DTGVSQNPRHKITKRGQNVTFRCDPISEHNRLYWYRQTLGQGPEFLTYFQNEAQLEKSRLLSDRFSAERPKGSFSTLEIQRTEQGDSAMYLCASSTTGEGYGYTFGSGTRLTVV.

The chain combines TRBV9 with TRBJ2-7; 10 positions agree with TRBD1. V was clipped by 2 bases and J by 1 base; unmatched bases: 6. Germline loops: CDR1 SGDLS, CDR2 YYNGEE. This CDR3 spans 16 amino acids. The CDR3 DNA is TGTGCCAGCAGCGTGACAGGGGGCGAATTGTCCTACGAGCAGTACTTC. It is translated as CASSVTGGELSYEQYF.

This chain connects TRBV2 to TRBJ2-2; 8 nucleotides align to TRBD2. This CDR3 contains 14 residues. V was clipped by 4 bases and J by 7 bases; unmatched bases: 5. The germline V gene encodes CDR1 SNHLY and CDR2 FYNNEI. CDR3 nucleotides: TGTGCCAGCAGTGTGGGACTAGGTCACGGGGAGCTGTTTTTT. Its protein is CASSVGLGHGELFF.

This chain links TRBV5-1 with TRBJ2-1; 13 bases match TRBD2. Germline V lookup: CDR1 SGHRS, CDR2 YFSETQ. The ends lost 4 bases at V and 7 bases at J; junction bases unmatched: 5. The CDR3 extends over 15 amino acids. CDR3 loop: CASSPTSGRDNEQFF. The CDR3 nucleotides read TGCGCCAGCAGCCCCACTAGCGGGAGGGATAATGAGCAGTTCTTC.

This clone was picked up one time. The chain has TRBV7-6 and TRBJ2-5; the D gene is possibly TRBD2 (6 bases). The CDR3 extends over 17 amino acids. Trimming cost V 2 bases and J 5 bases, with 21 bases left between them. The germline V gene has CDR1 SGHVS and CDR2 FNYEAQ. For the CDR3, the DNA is TGTGCCAGCAGCTTATATACTGCGGGGCTTACGGGGGAGACCCAGTACTTC. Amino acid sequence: CASSLYTAGLTGETQYF.

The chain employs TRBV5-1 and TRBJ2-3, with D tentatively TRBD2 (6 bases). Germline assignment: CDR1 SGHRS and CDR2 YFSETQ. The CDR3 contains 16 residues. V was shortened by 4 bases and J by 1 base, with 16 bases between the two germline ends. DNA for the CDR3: TGCGCCAGCAGCGCGGGATTGGAGCCTCGCACAGATACGCAGTATTTT. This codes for CASSAGLEPRTDTQYF.

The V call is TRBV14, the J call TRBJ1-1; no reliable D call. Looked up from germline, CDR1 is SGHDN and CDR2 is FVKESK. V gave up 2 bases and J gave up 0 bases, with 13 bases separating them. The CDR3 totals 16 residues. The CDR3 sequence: CASSQFAQTLNTEAFF. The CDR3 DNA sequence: TGTGCCAGCAGCCAATTCGCACAGACCCTGAACACTGAAGCTTTCTTT. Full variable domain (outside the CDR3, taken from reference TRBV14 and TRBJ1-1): EAGVTQFPSHSVIEKGQTVTLRCDPISGHDNLYWYRRVMGKEIKFLLHFVKESKQDESGMPNNRFLAERTGGTYSTLKVQPAELEDSGVYFCASSQFAQTLNTEAFFGQGTRLTVV.

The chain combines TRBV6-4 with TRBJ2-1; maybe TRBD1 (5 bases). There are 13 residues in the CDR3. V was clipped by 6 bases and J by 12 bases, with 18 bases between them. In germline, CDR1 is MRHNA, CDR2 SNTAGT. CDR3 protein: CASSDTIRGSQFF. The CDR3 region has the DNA TGTGCCAGCAGCGACACAATAAGGGGATCGCAGTTCTTC.

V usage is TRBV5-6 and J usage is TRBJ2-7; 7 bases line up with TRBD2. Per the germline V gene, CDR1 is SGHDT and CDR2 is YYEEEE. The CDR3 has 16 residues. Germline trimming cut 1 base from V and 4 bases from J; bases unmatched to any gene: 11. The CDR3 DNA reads TGTGCCAGCAGCTTGTTGGGTGGGAGGGTGCGGTACGAGCAGTACTTC. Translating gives CASSLLGGRVRYEQYF.

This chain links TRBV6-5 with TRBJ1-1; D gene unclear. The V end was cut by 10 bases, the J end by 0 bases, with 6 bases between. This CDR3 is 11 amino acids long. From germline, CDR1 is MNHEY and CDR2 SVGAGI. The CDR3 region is CATLMNTEAFF. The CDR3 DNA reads TGTGCCACCTTAATGAACACTGAAGCTTTCTTT.

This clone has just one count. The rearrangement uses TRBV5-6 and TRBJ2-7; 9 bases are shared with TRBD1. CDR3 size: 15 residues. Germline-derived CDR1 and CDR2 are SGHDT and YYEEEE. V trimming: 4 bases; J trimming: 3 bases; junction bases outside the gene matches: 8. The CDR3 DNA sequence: TGTGCCAGCAGCGGGGCCGGGACAGGGTTCTACGAGCAGTACTTC. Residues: CASSGAGTGFYEQYF.

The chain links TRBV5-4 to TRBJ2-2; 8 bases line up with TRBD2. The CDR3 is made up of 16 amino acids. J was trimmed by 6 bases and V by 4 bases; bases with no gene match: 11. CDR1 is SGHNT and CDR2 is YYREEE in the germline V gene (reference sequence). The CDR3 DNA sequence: TGTGCCAGCAGCAAACAGCGGAGCGGGAGAGCCGGGGAGCTGTTTTTT. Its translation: CASSKQRSGRAGELFF.

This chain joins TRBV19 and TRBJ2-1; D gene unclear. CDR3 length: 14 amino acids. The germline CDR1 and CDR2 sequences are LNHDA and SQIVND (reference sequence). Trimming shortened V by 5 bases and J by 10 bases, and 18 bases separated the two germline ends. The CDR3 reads CASSPQRTWSEQFF. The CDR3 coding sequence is TGTGCCAGTAGTCCACAAAGAACGTGGAGCGAGCAGTTCTTC.

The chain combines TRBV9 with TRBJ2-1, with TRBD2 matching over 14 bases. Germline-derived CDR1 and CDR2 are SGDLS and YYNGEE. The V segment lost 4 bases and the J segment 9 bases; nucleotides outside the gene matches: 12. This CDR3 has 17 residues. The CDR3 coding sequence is TGTGCCAGCAGCTCCAGAGGGGGGACTAGCGGGAGCACTGAGCAGTTCTTC. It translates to CASSSRGGTSGSTEQFF.

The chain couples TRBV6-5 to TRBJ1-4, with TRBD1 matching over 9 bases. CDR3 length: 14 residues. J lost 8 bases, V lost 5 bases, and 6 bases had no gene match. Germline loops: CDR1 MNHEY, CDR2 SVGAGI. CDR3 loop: CASSPDRGMEKLFF. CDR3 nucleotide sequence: TGTGCCAGCAGTCCAGACAGGGGGATGGAAAAACTGTTTTTT.

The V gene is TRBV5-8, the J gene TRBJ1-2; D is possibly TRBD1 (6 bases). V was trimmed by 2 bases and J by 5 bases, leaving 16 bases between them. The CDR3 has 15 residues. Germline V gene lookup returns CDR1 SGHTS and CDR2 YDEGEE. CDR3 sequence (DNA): TGTGCCAGCAGCTTCATACAGGGATCAGATTATGGCTACACCTTC. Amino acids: CASSFIQGSDYGYTF.

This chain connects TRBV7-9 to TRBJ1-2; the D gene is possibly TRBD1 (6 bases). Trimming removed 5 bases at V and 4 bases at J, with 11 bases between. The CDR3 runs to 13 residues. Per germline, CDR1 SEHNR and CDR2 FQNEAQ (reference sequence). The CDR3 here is CASSDAGVYGYTF. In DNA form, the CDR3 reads TGTGCCAGCAGCGATGCAGGGGTCTATGGCTACACCTTC.